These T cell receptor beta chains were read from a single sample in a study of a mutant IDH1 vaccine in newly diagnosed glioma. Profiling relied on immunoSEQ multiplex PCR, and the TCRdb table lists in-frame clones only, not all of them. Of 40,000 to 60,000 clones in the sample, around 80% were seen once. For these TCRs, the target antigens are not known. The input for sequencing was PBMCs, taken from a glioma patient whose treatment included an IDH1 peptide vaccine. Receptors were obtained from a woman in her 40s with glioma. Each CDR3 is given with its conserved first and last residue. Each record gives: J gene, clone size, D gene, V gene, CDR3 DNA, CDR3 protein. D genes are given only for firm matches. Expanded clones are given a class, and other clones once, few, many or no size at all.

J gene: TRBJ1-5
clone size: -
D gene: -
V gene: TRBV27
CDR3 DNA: TGTGCCAGCAGTTTAGGCCTACATCAGCCCCAGCATTTT
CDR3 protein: CASSLGLHQPQHF

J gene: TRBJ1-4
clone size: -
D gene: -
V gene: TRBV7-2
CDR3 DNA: TGTGCCAGCAGCTTAGGCCCCCCGGGAACTAATGAAAAACTGTTTTTT
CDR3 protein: CASSLGPPGTNEKLFF

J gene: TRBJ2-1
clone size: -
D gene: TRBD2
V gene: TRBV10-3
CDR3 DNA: TGTGCCATCAACGGCGGGGGCTCCTACAATGAGCAGTTCTTC
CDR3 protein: CAINGGGSYNEQFF

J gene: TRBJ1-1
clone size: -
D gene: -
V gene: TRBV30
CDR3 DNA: TGTGCCTGGAGCCGACCTGGCAGGGGCAAGTACACTGAAGCTTTCTTT
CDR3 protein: CAWSRPGRGKYTEAFF

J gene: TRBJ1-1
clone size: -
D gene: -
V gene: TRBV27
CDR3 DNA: TGTGCCAGCAGTTTAAACACGCGGATAAAAGCTTTCTTT
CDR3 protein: CASSLNTRIKAFF

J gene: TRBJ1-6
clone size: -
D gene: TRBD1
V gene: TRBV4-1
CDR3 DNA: TGCGCCAGCAGCCAAGTGGGGACAGTCGAGGATTCACCCCTCCACTTT
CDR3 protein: CASSQVGTVEDSPLHF

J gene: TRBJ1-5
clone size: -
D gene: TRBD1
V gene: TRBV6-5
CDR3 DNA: TGTGCCAGCAGTTCTCCAGGGGGTAGTCAGCCCCAGCATTTT
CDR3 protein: CASSSPGGSQPQHF

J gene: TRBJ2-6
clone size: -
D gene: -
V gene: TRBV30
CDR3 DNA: TGTGCCTGGAGTCGGACGTCGGGGGCTGGGGCCAACGTCCTGACTTTC
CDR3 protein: CAWSRTSGAGANVLTF

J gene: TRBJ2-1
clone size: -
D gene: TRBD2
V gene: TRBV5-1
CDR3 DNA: TGCGCCAGCAGCTTCTGGACTAGCGGGGGGAGTAATGAGCAGTTCTTC
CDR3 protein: CASSFWTSGGSNEQFF

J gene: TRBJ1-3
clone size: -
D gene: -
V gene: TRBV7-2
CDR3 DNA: TGTGCCAGCAGCCCGGGGGGAGGATGGACTGGAAACACCATATATTTT
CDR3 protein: CASSPGGGWTGNTIYF

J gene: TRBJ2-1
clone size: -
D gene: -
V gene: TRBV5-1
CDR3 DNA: TGCGCCAGCAGCGTGGGCTCAGATGAGCAGTTCTTC
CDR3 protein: CASSVGSDEQFF

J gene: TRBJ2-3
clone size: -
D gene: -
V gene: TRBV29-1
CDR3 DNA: TGCAGCGTTTTTAGCGGAGATACGCAGTATTTT
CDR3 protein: CSVFSGDTQYF

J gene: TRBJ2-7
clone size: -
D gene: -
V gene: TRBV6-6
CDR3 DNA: TGTGCCAGCAGTTACTCGAGGACAGTACCTACCTACGAGCAGTACTTC
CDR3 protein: CASSYSRTVPTYEQYF

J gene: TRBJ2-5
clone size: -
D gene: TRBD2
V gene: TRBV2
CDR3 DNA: TGTGCCAGCAGAGCCCTAGCGGAAAACCGCCCCGAAGAGACCCAGTACTTC
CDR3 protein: CASRALAENRPEETQYF

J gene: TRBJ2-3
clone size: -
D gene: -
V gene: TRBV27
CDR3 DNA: TGTGCCAGCAGTTTATATCCTAGCACAGATACGCAGTATTTT
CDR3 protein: CASSLYPSTDTQYF

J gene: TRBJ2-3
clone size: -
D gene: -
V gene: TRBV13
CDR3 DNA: TGTGCCAGCAGCTTAGGTACGCGGAGCACAGATACGCAGTATTTT
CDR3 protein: CASSLGTRSTDTQYF

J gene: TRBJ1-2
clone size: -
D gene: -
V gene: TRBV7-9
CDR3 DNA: TGTGCCAGCAGCTTAAGTTTGAGCAGGGATGGCTACACCTTC
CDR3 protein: CASSLSLSRDGYTF

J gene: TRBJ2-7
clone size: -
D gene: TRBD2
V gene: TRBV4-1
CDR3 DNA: TGCGCCAGCAGCCAAGGAGGGACTAGCGATGATGAGCAGTACTTC
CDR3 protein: CASSQGGTSDDEQYF

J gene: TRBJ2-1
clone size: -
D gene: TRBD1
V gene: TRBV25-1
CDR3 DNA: TGTGCCAGCAGTGAAGTAGTGGGACAGCCTTACAATGAGCAGTTCTTC
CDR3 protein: CASSEVVGQPYNEQFF

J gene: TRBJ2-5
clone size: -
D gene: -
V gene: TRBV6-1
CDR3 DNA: TGTGCCAGCAGTATCCTAGGTCAAGAGACCCAGTACTTC
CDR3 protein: CASSILGQETQYF

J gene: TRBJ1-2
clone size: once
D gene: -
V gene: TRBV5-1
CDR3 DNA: TGCGCCAGCAGCCCACCGGGACGGATCTATGGCTACACCTTC
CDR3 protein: CASSPPGRIYGYTF

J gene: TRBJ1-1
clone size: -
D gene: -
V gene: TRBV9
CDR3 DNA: TGTGCCAGCAGCGTCAAGACGGGGACGAGGGATGAAGCTTTCTTT
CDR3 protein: CASSVKTGTRDEAFF

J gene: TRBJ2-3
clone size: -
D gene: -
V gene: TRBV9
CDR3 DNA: TGTGCCAGCAGCCGAGTGGGACGATCAGATACGCAGTATTTT
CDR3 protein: CASSRVGRSDTQYF

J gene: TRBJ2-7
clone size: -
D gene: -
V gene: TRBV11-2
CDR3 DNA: TGTGCCAGCAGCTTTCGGACAGACATAGCCTACGAGCAGTACTTC
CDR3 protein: CASSFRTDIAYEQYF

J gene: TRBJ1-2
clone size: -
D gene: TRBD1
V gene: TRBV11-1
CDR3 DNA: TGTGCCAGCAGCTTCGAGACAGGGGGCCTCGATGGCTACACCTTC
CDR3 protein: CASSFETGGLDGYTF

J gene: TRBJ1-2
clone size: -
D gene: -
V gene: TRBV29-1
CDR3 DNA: TGCAGCCTTGACCCTTATACAGGGACCGATGGCTACACCTTC
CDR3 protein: CSLDPYTGTDGYTF